Here is one TCR beta chain with its context. At the DNA level, this CDR3 is encoded by other sequences in the same sample as well. CDR3 length: 13 residues. In germline, CDR1 is SGHRS, CDR2 YFSETQ. V gave up 0 bases and J gave up 5 bases; unmatched junction bases: 2. The data were produced by immunoSEQ multiplex PCR, yet TCRdb's version contains in-frame clones alone and is incomplete. The table has fewer than 120,000 clones, around nine tenths seen once; the top ten hold approximately 3.7%. The data are from a study of control samples from healthy donors and cancer patients. The rearrangement uses TRBV5-1 and TRBJ2-7; 7 bases match TRBD1. Sequences were obtained from PBMCs. The TCR was taken from a woman aged 55-75 years with lung cancer. The CDR3 protein is CASSLDRGHEQYF. DNA for the CDR3: TGCGCCAGCAGCTTGGACAGGGGCCACGAGCAGTACTTC.